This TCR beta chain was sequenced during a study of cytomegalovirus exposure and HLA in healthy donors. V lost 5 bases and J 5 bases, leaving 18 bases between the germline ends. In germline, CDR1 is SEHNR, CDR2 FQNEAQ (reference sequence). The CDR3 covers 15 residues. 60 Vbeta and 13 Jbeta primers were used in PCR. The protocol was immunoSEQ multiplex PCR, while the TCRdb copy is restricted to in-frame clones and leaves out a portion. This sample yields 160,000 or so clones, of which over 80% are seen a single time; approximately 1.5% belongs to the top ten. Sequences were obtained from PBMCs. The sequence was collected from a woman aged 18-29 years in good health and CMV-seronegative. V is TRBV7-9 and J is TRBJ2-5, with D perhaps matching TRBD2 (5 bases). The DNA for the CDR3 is TGTGCCAGCAGCGGCCGGGCTAGCTCGACTGAGACCCAGTACTTC. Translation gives CASSGRASSTETQYF.